The entry that follows covers one TCR beta chain sequence. Its antigen is undetermined. With a much larger clone just one base away, this may be a read error. The sample belongs to a study of blood T cells in healthy people across ages. Findings and limits, study-wide: A strong correlation between TCR beta diversity and naive T cell percentage was seen.

CDR1 is SQVTM and CDR2 is ANQGSEA in the germline V gene. The CDR3 length is 10 residues. V gave up 4 bases and J gave up 3 bases, with 3 bases separating them. Primed by a sample-barcoded 5' primer and a J-beta primer mix, a second PCR proceeded for roughly 6 to 12 cycles. Each cDNA molecule received a tag from a template-switch adaptor that had 12 random nucleotides. Researchers report that each sample yielded at least 3 million CDR3-containing paired-end reads. TCRdb used MiXCR to reprocess the 5' RACE reads, holding one entry per CDR3 protein. The data show over 1,500,000 distinct CDR3 sequences, about 50% seen once.

Sequencing was performed on blood. This chain joins TRBV29-1 and TRBJ1-1; D is unclear. The clonotype was recovered from a woman between 40 and 50 years old in good health. The DNA of the CDR3 is TGCAGCGTTGCCTACACTGAAGCTTTCTTT. The encoded protein is CSVAYTEAFF.